A selection of T cell receptor beta chains follows, all from one sample in a study of blood T cells in healthy people across ages. MiXCR was run by TCRdb on the 5' RACE reads, yielding one entry per CDR3 protein. This table has fewer than 1.5 million distinct CDR3 sequences, 35% to 45% appearing once. The sample comprised blood. These TCRs come from a woman aged 18-29 years in good health. Both conserved end residues are trimmed from each CDR3.

len,v_gene,CDR3aa
13,TRBV29-1,SVEGGLGRTDTQY
12,TRBV11-2,ASSLGGSAETQY
13,TRBV6-1,ASSDLAGGADTQY
11,TRBV6-1,ASSEASYQPQH
10,TRBV12-3/TRBV12-4,AIKGSNYGYT
13,TRBV18,ASSPRDSNTGELF
13,TRBV27,ASSIKTGANTEAF
15,TRBV4-1,ASSQEVLAGGPGELF
12,TRBV4-1,ASSTRYPGETQY
15,TRBV27,ASRPFAYGSGANVLT
14,TRBV20-1,SARDRRRSSTDTQY
14,TRBV5-1,AGREPEGEANYGYT
12,TRBV2,ASEAGGPGNEQF
13,TRBV28,ASSRPGTRNEKLF
13,TRBV27,ASSLPGGSAYEQY
12,TRBV9,ASSDPGLFNEQF
9,TRBV2,ASEGNYGYT
12,TRBV4-1,ASSQDMKNYGYT
13,TRBV7-3,ASSPSGGTRDEQF
13,TRBV10-3,AISRAGGDYNEQF
13,TRBV6-2/TRBV6-3,ASSYSSSGDYEQY
13,TRBV27,ASSFTSGLSNEQF
19,TRBV12-3/TRBV12-4,ASSFEQRRWDSERGIYGYT
14,TRBV7-2,ASSLVPGQVYNKQF
13,TRBV20-1,SAPRQGARGNIQY
12,TRBV27,ASSLQGAHSPLH
10,TRBV29-1,SLGVTPDTQY
11,TRBV27,ASSFSGVQKAF
13,TRBV7-2,ASSLRQTTNEKLF
12,TRBV13,ASSGDRRGNTIY
12,TRBV6-1,ASSASSSNQPQH
13,TRBV6-1,ASSETGLKAYEQY
15,TRBV4-1,ASSQEKKGAIAREAF
14,TRBV7-6,ASSLGLGQGYNEQY
13,TRBV2,ASSEVRGGGETQY
11,TRBV6-2/TRBV6-3,ATTGTGLYEQY
13,TRBV16,ASNPEPYRDTEAF
11,TRBV20-1,SASRAGVYEQY
16,TRBV9,ASSVEIWRGTSTDTQY
15,TRBV4-2,ASSPMGLAEYQETQY
10,TRBV29-1,SVVGLQETQY
12,TRBV7-2,ASRGGGGTDTQY
16,TRBV7-2,ASSLVVGRSVGQETRY
13,TRBV5-1,ASSSDSGEDSEAF
15,TRBV3-1,ASSQGRRRASTDTQY
12,TRBV7-9,ASTLLRGGTEAF
13,TRBV27,ASSLAGGRTYEQY
11,TRBV11-2,ASSSQGGGEAF
13,TRBV27,ASSTELSSYNEQY
14,TRBV20-1,SARVGTTRSYNEQF